The 11 T cell receptor beta chains listed next were all sequenced from one sample in a study of cytomegalovirus exposure and HLA in healthy donors (dated by TCRdb to the late 2010s). The library was generated by the immunoSEQ multiplex PCR assay. A mixture of 60 forward primers for TCR Vbeta segments and 13 reverse primers for TCR Jbeta segments was used in the multiplex PCR. TCRdb's version of the immuneACCESS table is confined to in-frame rearrangements and falls short of the full clone set. An unresolved V gene accounts for under half of the shortfall where checked; the remainder is of unknown origin. This sample gives about 170,000 clones in total; 60% to 85% of them show up just once. The ten top clones hold 0.7% to 0.85% of the sample. Material for sequencing was PBMCs. The source of these receptors is a female donor in good health and CMV-seronegative.

The rearrangement links TRBV6-5 to TRBJ1-2; the match to TRBD1 covers 9 bases. Trimming took 8 bases from V and 1 from J; bases not matched to a gene: 2. This CDR3 spans 13 amino acids. Germline CDR1 MNHEY, CDR2 SVGAGI. Here the CDR3 reads CASLDRGNYGYTF. In DNA, the CDR3 is TGTGCCAGCCTGGACAGGGGTAACTATGGCTACACCTTC.

J is TRBJ1-1 and V is TRBV30, with a possible D match to TRBD1 (6 bases). V dropped 8 bases and J dropped 1 base, with 17 bases sitting between them. This CDR3 is built from 14 residues. Germline CDR1 GTSNPN, CDR2 SVGIG (reference sequence). CDR3 sequence (DNA): TGTGCCAGGTCAACCGGGACACAGAACACTGAAGCTTTCTTT. This encodes CARSTGTQNTEAFF.

The gene calls are TRBV7-9 and TRBJ1-2, with no clear D. Germline-derived CDR1 and CDR2 are SEHNR and FQNEAQ (reference sequence). V was trimmed by 1 base and J by 8 bases, leaving 11 bases between them. This CDR3 spans 13 amino acids. For the CDR3, the DNA is TGTGCCAGCAGCTTAGGAAGGGAGTTCGGCTACACCTTC. This encodes CASSLGREFGYTF.

This rearrangement joins TRBV30 to TRBJ1-6, with D hard to call. The CDR3 loop spans 15 amino acids. V shed 0 bases and J shed 9 bases, with 15 bases lying between them. Germline V gene data show CDR1 as GTSNPN and CDR2 as SVGIG (reference sequence). CDR3 sequence reads: CAWSVWAGISSPLHF. As DNA, the CDR3 is TGTGCCTGGAGTGTTTGGGCCGGAATAAGTTCACCCCTCCACTTT. Based on the CDR3 plus reference TRBV30 and TRBJ1-6, the full variable domain is SQTIHQWPATLVQPVGSPLSLECTVEGTSNPNLYWYRQAAGRGLQLLFYSVGIGQISSEVPQNLSASRPQDRQFILSSKKLLLSDSGFYLCAWSVWAGISSPLHFGNGTRLTVT.

This chain links TRBV9 with TRBJ2-5; a possible D gene is TRBD2 (8 bases). This CDR3 is 16 amino acids long. Germline V gene sequence: CDR1 SGDLS, CDR2 YYNGEE. Between the trimmed V and J ends, which lost 4 bases and 11 bases, there was a span of 27 bases. The CDR3 DNA follows: TGTGCCAGCAGCATTGAATCCGGGACAGCTACGGGGGGGCAGTACTTC. Translated, it gives CASSIESGTATGGQYF.

The chain combines TRBV13 with TRBJ2-1; D remains ambiguous. V dropped 5 bases and J dropped 8 bases, with 7 bases sitting between them. The germline gives CDR1 PRHDT, CDR2 FYEKMQ (reference sequence). This CDR3 is built from 11 residues. The CDR3 coding sequence is TGTGCCAGCAGCCTCTTTGATGAGCAGTTCTTC. This sequence encodes CASSLFDEQFF.

V usage is TRBV7-2 and J usage is TRBJ2-7; D not certain. Germline V lookup: CDR1 SGHTA, CDR2 FQGNSA. V was clipped by 4 bases and J by 12 bases, with 28 bases between them. The CDR3 is 16 residues long. DNA of the CDR3: TGTGCCAGCAGCTCTTCCCTCGTTAACGCGGTAGATAGTCGGTACTTC. Translation gives CASSSSLVNAVDSRYF. The full variable domain, with the rest looked up from reference TRBV7-2 and TRBJ2-7, is GAGVSQSPSNKVTEKGKDVELRCDPISGHTALYWYRQSLGQGLEFLIYFQGNSAPDKSGLPSDRFSAERTGGSVSTLTIQRTQQEDSAVYLCASSSSLVNAVDSRYFGPGTRLTVT.

This sequence joins TRBV23-1 and TRBJ2-5; 10 bases are shared with TRBD1. TRBV23-1 is designated an ORF whose function remains uncertain. The V gene end was trimmed by 1 base and the J gene end by 3 bases; junction bases not matched to a gene: 8. The CDR3 has 17 amino acids. CDR3 in DNA: TGCGCCAGCAGTCAATGGGACCGGGACAGGGGAAAAGAGACCCAGTACTTC. Translating gives CASSQWDRDRGKETQYF.

The rearrangement uses TRBV5-4 and TRBJ2-3, with D perhaps matching TRBD2 (6 bases). The V gene lost 0 bases and the J gene lost 0 bases, with 14 bases spanning the gap. The germline CDR1 and CDR2 sequences are SGHNT and YYREEE (reference sequence). There are 17 residues in the CDR3. This CDR3 reads CASSLGATAGSTDTQYF. DNA for the CDR3: TGTGCCAGCAGCTTGGGGGCTACGGCGGGGAGCACAGATACGCAGTATTTT.

The V gene is TRBV7-7, the J gene TRBJ2-3, with 7 bases fitting TRBD2. The CDR3 covers 15 residues. Germline loops: CDR1 SSHAT, CDR2 FNYEAQ (reference sequence). J lost 4 bases, V lost 0 bases, and 4 bases had no gene match. CDR3 bases: TGTGCCAGCAGCTTAGCCGGCGGGAGCTCAGATACGCAGTATTTT. Residues: CASSLAGGSSDTQYF.

The J gene is TRBJ2-1, the V gene TRBV7-2, with D tentatively TRBD2 (7 bases). The V gene's germline CDR1 is SGHTA and CDR2 FQGNSA. The CDR3 covers 15 residues. V was shortened by 6 bases and J by 5 bases, with 17 bases between the two germline ends. The CDR3 nucleotides are TGTGCCAGCAGAGGGGGGGGACGCGGGAACAATGAGCAGTTCTTC. Translated, it gives CASRGGGRGNNEQFF.